These 10 T cell receptor beta chains share one sample of origin, sequenced in a study of a mutant IDH1 vaccine in newly diagnosed glioma. This sample's time point: baseline, week 1 (first vaccination visit). Stated treatment: pre-vaccination baseline after standard-of-care therapy. Some clones are missing from TCRdb's copy, which holds only in-frame ones; the method was immunoSEQ multiplex PCR. The data show 85,000 to 100,000 clones, with around 77% seen just once and around 7% held by the top ten. Sequencing was performed on PBMCs, taken from a glioma patient treated with radiotherapy, temozolomide or both. All receptors come from a man between 35 and 55 years old with glioma.

The chain joins TRBV28 to TRBJ1-2; D is unresolved. CDR1 is MDHEN, CDR2 SYDVKM, per germline. Trimming shortened V by 5 bases and J by 3 bases, and 13 bases separated the two germline ends. CDR3 size: 14 residues. Written as DNA, the CDR3 is TGTGCCAGCAGTCCTCCCGCGGGTTACTATGGCTACACCTTC. Translation gives CASSPPAGYYGYTF.

This chain links TRBV27 with TRBJ2-7; D gene unclear. Between the trimmed V and J ends, which lost 0 bases and 2 bases, there was a span of 8 bases. The CDR3 runs 14 residues. CDR1 MNHEY and CDR2 SMNVEV come from the germline V gene (reference sequence). The CDR3 DNA follows: TGTGCCAGCAGTTTATCGAAACGGGCCTACGAGCAGTACTTC. This codes for CASSLSKRAYEQYF.

J is TRBJ2-1 and V is TRBV7-3; D unclear. The CDR3 contains 15 residues. Per the germline V gene, CDR1 is SGHTA and CDR2 is FQGTGA. Trimming stripped 5 bases from V and 0 bases from J, with 11 bases between. CDR3 coding DNA: TGTGCCAGCAGCCTCTCCTTGAGCTCCTACAATGAGCAGTTCTTC. It yields the protein CASSLSLSSYNEQFF.

This clone was recorded only once. V gene TRBV6-1 combines with J gene TRBJ2-3; TRBD2 matches at 12 bases. Germline values: CDR1 MNHNS, CDR2 SASEGT. After removal of 4 bases from V and 0 bases from J, the junction contained 8 bases not matched to a gene. This CDR3 region has 18 residues. The CDR3 is CASSAPLGTSGSTDTQYF. The DNA for the CDR3 is TGTGCCAGCAGTGCCCCCCTTGGGACTAGCGGGAGCACAGATACGCAGTATTTT.

This rearrangement joins TRBV5-1 to TRBJ1-1; the D gene is possibly TRBD1 (6 bases). The CDR3 runs 15 residues. V was cut by 4 bases and J by 11 bases, with 24 bases left in between. Germline CDR1 reads SGHRS; CDR2 reads YFSETQ. CDR3 coding DNA: TGCGCCAGCAGCCGAAGGGGGGTAGAGCGCAGTCAGGCTTTCTTT. The encoded protein is CASSRRGVERSQAFF.

The CDR3 DNA sequence: TGTGCCAGCAGCTTAGTACCCTACGAGCAGTACTTC. Protein product: CASSLVPYEQYF. The chain uses TRBV7-2 and TRBJ2-7; D unclear. Germline V lookup: CDR1 SGHTA, CDR2 FQGNSA. The CDR3 extends over 12 amino acids. Trimming left V 1 base short and J 2 bases short, with 3 bases between.

The V and J genes are TRBV6-5 and TRBJ1-5; no clear D. Germline CDR1 MNHEY, CDR2 SVGAGI. Trimming left V 5 bases short and J 7 bases short, with 9 bases between. The CDR3 totals 12 residues. This CDR3 reads CASSRTGQPQHF. The CDR3, as DNA: TGTGCCAGCAGTCGGACCGGGCAGCCCCAGCATTTT.

The chain links TRBV2 to TRBJ2-2; TRBD1 aligns across 8 bases. Germline CDR1 is SNHLY and CDR2 is FYNNEI. The length of the CDR3 is 14 residues. J lost 4 bases, V lost 7 bases, and 5 bases had no gene match. This chain's CDR3 is CASKPDRVTGELFF. CDR3 DNA sequence: TGTGCCAGCAAACCGGACAGGGTCACCGGGGAGCTGTTTTTT. The full variable domain, its missing parts supplied by reference TRBV2 and TRBJ2-2, is EPEVTQTPSHQVTQMGQEVILRCVPISNHLYFYWYRQILGQKVEFLVSFYNNEISEKSEIFDDQFSVERPDGSNFTLKIRSTKLEDSAMYFCASKPDRVTGELFFGEGSRLTVL.

This clone was observed once. The rearrangement uses TRBV13 and TRBJ2-7; weak D call: TRBD1 (6 bases). The V and J ends lost 4 bases and 4 bases respectively, with 8 bases between them. Germline lookup yields CDR1 PRHDT and CDR2 FYEKMQ (reference sequence). This CDR3 contains 12 residues. CDR3 amino acids: CASSSQGYEQYF. CDR3 in DNA: TGTGCCAGCAGCTCCCAGGGGTACGAGCAGTACTTC.

This clone has only one observation. The junction shows a germline mismatch at one end, possibly a read error. V usage is TRBV9 and J usage is TRBJ1-4; 10 bases align to TRBD1. The germline V gene has CDR1 SGDLS and CDR2 YYNGEE. The CDR3 is 16 residues long. The CDR3 DNA reads TGTGTCAGCAGCGTTCACCCGACAGGGGGCCATGAAAAACTGTTTTTT. It is translated as CVSSVHPTGGHEKLFF.